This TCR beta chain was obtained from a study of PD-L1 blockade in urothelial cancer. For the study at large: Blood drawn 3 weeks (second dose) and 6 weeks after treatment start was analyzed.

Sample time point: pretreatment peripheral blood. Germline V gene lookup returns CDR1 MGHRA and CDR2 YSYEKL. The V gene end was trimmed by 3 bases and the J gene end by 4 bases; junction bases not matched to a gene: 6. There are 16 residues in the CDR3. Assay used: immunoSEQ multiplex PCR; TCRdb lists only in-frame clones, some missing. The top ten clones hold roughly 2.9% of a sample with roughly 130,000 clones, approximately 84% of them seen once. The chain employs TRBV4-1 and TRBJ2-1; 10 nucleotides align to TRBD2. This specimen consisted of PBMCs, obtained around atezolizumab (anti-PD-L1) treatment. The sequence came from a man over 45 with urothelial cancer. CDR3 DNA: TGCGCCAGCAGCCAGGGGGGACTAGCGATGTACAATGAGCAGTTCTTC. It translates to CASSQGGLAMYNEQFF.